The sequence of this TCR beta chain was determined in a study of cytomegalovirus exposure and HLA in healthy donors. Overall study results and limits: Association with HLA alleles at 0.05 false discovery rate was found for 15,000 or so TCR beta sequences in a later analysis. A later analysis linked a missense variant in DCLRE1C to the trimming of TCR beta V and J genes. While the bulk of TCR sequences proved rare, some public TCRs turned up in many donors.

PCR primers comprised 60 Vbeta and 13 Jbeta primers. Some clones are missing from TCRdb's copy, which holds only in-frame ones; the method was immunoSEQ multiplex PCR. The sample consists of roughly 190,000 clones, over 60% of them appearing once. Everyone who donated was a healthy bone marrow donor. As for this clone: The antigen is unknown.

The clonotype originates from a man under 40 in good health and CMV-seropositive. Material: PBMCs.

The CDR3 nucleotides are TGTGCCAGCCAGCTACAGGGGGCCAACGTCCTGACTTTC. Amino acid sequence: CASQLQGANVLTF. The J gene is TRBJ2-6, the V gene TRBV2; no clear D gene. Germline CDR1 is SNHLY and CDR2 is FYNNEI. The CDR3 has 13 residues. The V and J ends lost 8 bases and 4 bases respectively, with 9 bases between them.